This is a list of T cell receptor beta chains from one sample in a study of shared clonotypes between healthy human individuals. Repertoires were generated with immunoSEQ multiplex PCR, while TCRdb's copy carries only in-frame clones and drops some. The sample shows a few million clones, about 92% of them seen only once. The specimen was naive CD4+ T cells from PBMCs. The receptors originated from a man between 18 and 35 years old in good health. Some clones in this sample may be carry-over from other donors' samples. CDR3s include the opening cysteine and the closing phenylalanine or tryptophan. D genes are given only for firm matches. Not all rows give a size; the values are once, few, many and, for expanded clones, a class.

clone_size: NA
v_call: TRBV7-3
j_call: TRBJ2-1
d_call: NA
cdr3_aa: CASSALISSPPFF
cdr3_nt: TGTGCCAGCAGCGCCCTAATCAGTAGCCCCCCTTTCTTC

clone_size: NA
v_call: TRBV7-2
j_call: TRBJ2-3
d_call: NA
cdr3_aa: CASSLRAGVTDTQYF
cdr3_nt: TGTGCCAGCAGCTTACGGGCAGGAGTCACAGATACGCAGTATTTT

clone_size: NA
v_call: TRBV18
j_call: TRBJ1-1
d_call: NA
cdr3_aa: CASSISTVNTEAFF
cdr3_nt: TGTGCCAGCTCTATCTCGACCGTAAACACTGAAGCTTTCTTT

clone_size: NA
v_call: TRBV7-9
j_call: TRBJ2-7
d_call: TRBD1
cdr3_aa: CASSSFFVQGEPYEQYF
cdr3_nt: TGTGCCAGCAGCTCCTTCTTCGTCCAGGGGGAACCCTACGAGCAGTACTTC

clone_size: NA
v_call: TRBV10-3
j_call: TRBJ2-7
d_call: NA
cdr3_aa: CAISASGSYEQYF
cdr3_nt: TGTGCCATCAGTGCGTCCGGGTCCTACGAGCAGTACTTC

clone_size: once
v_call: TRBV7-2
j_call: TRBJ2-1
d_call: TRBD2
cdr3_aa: CASSLQPAGGWYNEQFF
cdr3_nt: TGTGCCAGCAGCTTACAACCAGCGGGAGGGTGGTACAATGAGCAGTTCTTC

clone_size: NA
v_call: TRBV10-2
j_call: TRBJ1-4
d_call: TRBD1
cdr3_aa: CASRGTGSNEKLFF
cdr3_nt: TGCGCCAGCAGGGGGACAGGGTCGAATGAAAAACTGTTTTTT

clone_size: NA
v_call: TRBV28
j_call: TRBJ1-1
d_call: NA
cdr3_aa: CASSLPGIARTEAFF
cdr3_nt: TGTGCCAGCAGTTTACCCGGGATAGCTAGGACTGAAGCTTTCTTT

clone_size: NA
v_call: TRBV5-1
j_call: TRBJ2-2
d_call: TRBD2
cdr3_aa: CASSSPSGANTGELFF
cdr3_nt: TGCGCCAGCAGCTCCCCTAGCGGGGCGAACACCGGGGAGCTGTTTTTT

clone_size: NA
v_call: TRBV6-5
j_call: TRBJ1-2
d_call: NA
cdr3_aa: CASSYRPRINYGYTF
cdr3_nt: TGTGCCAGCAGTTACCGTCCCAGGATTAACTATGGCTACACCTTC

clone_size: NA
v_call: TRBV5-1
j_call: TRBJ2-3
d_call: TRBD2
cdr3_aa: CASSLGTSGRADTQYF
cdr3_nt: TGCGCCAGCAGCTTGGGGACTAGCGGCAGGGCAGATACGCAGTATTTT

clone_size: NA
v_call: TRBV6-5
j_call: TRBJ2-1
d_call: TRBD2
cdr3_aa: CASSYGLAGYNEQFF
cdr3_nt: TGTGCCAGCAGTTACGGTCTAGCGGGTTACAATGAGCAGTTCTTC

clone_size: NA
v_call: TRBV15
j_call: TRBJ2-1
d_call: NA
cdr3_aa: CATSREPDWNNEQFF
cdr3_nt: TGTGCCACCAGCAGAGAACCGGACTGGAACAATGAGCAGTTCTTC

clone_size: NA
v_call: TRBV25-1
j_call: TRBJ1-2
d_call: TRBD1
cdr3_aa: CASAREGANDGYTF
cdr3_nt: TGTGCCAGCGCTCGCGAGGGGGCGAATGATGGCTACACCTTC

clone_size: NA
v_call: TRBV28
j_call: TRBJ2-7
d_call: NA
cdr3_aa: CASSLEGLGQKYEQYF
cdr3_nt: TGTGCCAGCAGTTTAGAAGGTCTGGGGCAAAAATACGAGCAGTACTTC

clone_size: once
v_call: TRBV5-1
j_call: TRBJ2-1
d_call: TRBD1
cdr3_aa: CASSSTGRSYNEQFF
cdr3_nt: TGCGCCAGCAGCTCGACAGGGCGTTCCTACAATGAGCAGTTCTTC

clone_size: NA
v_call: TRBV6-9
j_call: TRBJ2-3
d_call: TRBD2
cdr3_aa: CASSPLAGDGDTQYF
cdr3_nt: TGTGCCAGCAGTCCACTAGCGGGAGATGGGGATACGCAGTATTTT

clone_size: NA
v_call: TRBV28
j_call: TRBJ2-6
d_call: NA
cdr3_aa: CASSRSGLGANVLTF
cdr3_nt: TGTGCCAGCAGCCGGTCGGGCCTTGGGGCCAACGTCCTGACTTTC

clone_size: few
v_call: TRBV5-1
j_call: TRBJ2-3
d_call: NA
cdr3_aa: CASSSNTDTQYF
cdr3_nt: TGCGCCAGCAGCTCGAATACAGATACGCAGTATTTT

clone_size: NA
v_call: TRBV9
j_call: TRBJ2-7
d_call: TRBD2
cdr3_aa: CASSVDGGRHYEQYF
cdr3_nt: TGTGCCAGCAGCGTAGACGGCGGGAGACACTACGAGCAGTACTTC

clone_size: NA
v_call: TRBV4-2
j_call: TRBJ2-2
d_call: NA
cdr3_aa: CASSQRGLARAGELFF
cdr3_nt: TGTGCCAGCAGCCAACGGGGTCTCGCCCGGGCCGGGGAGCTGTTTTTT

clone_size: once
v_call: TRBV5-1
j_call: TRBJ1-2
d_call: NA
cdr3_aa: CASSRGGTDGYTF
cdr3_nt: TGCGCCAGCAGCCGGGGTGGGACCGATGGCTACACCTTC

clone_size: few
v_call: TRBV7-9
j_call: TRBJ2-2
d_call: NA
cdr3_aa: CASSDENTGELFF
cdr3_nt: TGTGCCAGCAGCGACGAGAACACCGGGGAGCTGTTTTTT

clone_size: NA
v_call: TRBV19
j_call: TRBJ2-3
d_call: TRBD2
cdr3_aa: CASTTLTGGPNTQYF
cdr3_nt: TGTGCCAGTACCACCTTAACGGGAGGGCCAAATACGCAGTATTTT

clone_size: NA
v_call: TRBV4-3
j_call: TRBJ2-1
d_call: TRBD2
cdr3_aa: CASSQAEGLAGYRHGQFF
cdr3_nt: TGCGCCAGCAGCCAAGCCGAAGGACTAGCGGGATATAGGCATGGGCAGTTCTTC

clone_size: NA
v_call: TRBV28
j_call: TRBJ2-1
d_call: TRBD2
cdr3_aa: CATVLAGFYNEQFF
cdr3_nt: TGTGCCACCGTACTAGCGGGATTCTACAATGAGCAGTTCTTC

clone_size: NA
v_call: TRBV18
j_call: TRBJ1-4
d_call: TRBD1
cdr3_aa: CASSPQTGVYEKLFF
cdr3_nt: TGTGCCAGCTCACCGCAGACAGGGGTTTATGAAAAACTGTTTTTT

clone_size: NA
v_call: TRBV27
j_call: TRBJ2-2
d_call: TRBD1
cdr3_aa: CASSLGRGLTGELFF
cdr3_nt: TGTGCCAGCAGTTTAGGCAGGGGGCTCACCGGGGAGCTGTTTTTT

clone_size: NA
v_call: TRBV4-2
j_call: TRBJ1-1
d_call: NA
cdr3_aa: CASSQGGGNTEAFF
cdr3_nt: TGTGCCAGCAGCCAAGGGGGAGGGAACACTGAAGCTTTCTTT

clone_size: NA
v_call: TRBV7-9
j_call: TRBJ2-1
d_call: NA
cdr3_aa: CASSLLGAAADEQFF
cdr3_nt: TGTGCCAGCAGCTTATTGGGGGCCGCGGCCGATGAGCAGTTCTTC

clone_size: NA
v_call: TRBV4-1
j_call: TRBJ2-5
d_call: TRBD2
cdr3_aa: CASSQEPLAGGPRETQYF
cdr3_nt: TGCGCCAGCAGCCAAGAGCCCCTAGCGGGAGGGCCGAGAGAGACCCAGTACTTC

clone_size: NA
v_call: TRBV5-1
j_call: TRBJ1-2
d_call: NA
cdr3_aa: CASSSTGGNYGYTF
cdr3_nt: TGCGCCAGCAGCTCGACAGGAGGGAACTATGGCTACACCTTC

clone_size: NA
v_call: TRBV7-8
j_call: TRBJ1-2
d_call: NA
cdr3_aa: CASSLDPSLHGYTF
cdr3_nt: TGTGCCAGCAGCTTAGATCCCAGTCTGCATGGCTACACCTTC

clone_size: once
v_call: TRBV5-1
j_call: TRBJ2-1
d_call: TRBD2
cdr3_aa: CASSSGLAVYSEQFF
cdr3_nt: TGCGCCAGCAGCTCCGGACTAGCGGTTTACAGTGAGCAGTTCTTC

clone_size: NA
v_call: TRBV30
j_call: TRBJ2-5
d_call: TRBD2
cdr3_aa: CAWRMAGGRETQYF
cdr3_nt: TGTGCCTGGAGAATGGCGGGAGGGCGGGAGACCCAGTACTTC

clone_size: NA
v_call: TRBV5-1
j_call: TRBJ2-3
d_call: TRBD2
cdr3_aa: CASSLRSSGTRTDTQYF
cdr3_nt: TGCGCCAGCAGCTTGAGGTCTAGCGGGACTAGGACAGATACGCAGTATTTT

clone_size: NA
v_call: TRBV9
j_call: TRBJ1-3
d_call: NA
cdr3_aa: CASSVGHPANTIYF
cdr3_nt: TGTGCCAGCAGCGTAGGGCACCCCGCTAACACCATATATTTT

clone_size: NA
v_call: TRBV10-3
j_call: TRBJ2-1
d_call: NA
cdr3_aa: CAISTGAPSSYNEQFF
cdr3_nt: TGTGCCATCAGTACCGGTGCTCCTAGCTCCTACAATGAGCAGTTCTTC

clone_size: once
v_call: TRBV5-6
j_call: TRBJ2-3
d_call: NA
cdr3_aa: CASSTTGYSSTDTQYF
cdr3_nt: TGTGCCAGCAGCACTACCGGATATTCTAGCACAGATACGCAGTATTTT

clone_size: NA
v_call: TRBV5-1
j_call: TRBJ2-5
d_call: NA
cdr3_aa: CASSLRTAQETQYF
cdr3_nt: TGCGCCAGCAGCTTGAGGACAGCTCAAGAGACCCAGTACTTC

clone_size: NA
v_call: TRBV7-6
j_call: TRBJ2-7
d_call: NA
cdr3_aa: CASSLSAAYEQYF
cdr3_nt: TGTGCCAGCAGCTTATCAGCCGCCTACGAGCAGTACTTC

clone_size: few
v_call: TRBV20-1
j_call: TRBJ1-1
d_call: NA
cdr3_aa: CSARDQTEAFF
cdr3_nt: TGCAGTGCTCGGGATCAAACTGAAGCTTTCTTT

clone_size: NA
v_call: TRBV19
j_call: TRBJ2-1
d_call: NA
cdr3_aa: CASSIGGASSYNEQFF
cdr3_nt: TGTGCCAGTAGTATAGGTGGGGCGAGCTCCTACAATGAGCAGTTCTTC

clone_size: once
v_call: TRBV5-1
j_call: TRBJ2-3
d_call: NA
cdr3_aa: CASRLLTGEGSDTQYF
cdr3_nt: TGCGCCAGCAGACTTCTGACAGGGGAGGGGTCAGATACGCAGTATTTT

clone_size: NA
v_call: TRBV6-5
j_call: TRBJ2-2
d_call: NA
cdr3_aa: CASRLTVPGELFF
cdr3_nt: TGTGCCAGCAGATTAACAGTTCCCGGGGAGCTGTTTTTT

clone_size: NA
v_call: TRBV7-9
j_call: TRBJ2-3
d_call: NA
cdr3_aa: CASSPSRGSTDTQYF
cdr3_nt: TGTGCCAGCAGCCCCTCGAGAGGGAGCACAGATACGCAGTATTTT

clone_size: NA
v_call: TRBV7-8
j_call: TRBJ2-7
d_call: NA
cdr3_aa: CASSLGSTGSYEQYF
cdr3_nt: TGTGCCAGCAGCTTAGGATCGACAGGATCCTACGAGCAGTACTTC

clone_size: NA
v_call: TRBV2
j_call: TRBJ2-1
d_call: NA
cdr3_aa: CASSAVASVQFF
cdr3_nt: TGTGCCAGCAGTGCGGTGGCTAGCGTTCAGTTCTTC

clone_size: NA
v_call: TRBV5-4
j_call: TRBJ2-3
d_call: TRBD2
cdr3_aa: CASSFGGRGTDTQYF
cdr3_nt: TGTGCCAGCAGCTTCGGCGGGAGGGGGACAGATACGCAGTATTTT

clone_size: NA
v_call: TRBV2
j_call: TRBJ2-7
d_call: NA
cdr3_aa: CASSGGFYEQYF
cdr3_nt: TGTGCCAGCAGTGGGGGATTCTACGAGCAGTACTTC

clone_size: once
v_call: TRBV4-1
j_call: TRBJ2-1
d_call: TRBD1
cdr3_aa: CASSQGQGNEQFF
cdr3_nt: TGCGCCAGCAGCCAAGGACAGGGCAATGAGCAGTTCTTC

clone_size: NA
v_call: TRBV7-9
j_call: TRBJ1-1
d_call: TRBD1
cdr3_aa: CASSQPRGGETEAFF
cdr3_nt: TGTGCCAGCAGCCAACCCAGGGGGGGGGAGACTGAAGCTTTCTTT

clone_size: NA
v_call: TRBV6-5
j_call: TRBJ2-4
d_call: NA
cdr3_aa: CASSSGIAKNIQYF
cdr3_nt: TGTGCCAGCAGTTCAGGGATAGCCAAAAACATTCAGTACTTC

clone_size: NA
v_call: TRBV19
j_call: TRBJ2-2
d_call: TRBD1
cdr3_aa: CASRKDRENTGELFF
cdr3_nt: TGTGCCAGTAGGAAGGACAGGGAGAACACCGGGGAGCTGTTTTTT